The text below deals with one TCR beta chain. The data derive from a study of blood T cell repertoires in COVID-19. The CDR3 covers 15 residues. Germline lookup yields CDR1 SNHLY and CDR2 FYNNEI. V shed 5 bases and J 6 bases; nucleotides not matched to a gene: 6. Source study methods: Estimation of nucleated cell counts was performed using reference gene primer amplification. Clones were read by immunoSEQ multiplex PCR, and TCRdb kept only the in-frame ones, dropping some. The D gene and trimming were derived from the DNA, and the V and J assignments and clone size from that table. The sample holds about 73,000 clones; 89% are singletons and the top ten take roughly 9.6%.

This clonotype originated in a man at least 80 years old with acute or convalescent COVID-19. Sequencing was performed on peripheral blood. The chain uses TRBV2 and TRBJ2-3, with 12 positions matching TRBD2. The CDR3 protein is CASSLGLAGLDTQYF. The CDR3, as DNA: TGTGCCAGCAGTCTAGGACTAGCGGGGTTGGATACGCAGTATTTT.